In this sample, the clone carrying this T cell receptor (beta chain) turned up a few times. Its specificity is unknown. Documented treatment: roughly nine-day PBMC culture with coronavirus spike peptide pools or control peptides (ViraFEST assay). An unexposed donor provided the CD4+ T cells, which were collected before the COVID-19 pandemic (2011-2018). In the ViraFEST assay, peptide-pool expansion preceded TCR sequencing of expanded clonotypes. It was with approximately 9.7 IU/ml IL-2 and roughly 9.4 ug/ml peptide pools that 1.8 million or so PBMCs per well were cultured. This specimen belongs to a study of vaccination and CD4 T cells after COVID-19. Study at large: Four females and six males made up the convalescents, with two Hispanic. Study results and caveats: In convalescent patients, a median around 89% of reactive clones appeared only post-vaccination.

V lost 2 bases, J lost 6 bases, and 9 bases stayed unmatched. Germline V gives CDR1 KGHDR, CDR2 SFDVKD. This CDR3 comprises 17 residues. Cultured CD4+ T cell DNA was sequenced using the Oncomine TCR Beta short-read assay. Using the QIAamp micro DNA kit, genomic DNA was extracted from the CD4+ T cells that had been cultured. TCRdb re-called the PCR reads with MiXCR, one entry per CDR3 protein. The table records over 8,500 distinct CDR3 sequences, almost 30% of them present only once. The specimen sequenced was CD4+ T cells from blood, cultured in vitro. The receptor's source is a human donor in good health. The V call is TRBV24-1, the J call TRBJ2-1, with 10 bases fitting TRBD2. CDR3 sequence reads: CATSDSTASGSSNEQFF. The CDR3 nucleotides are TGTGCCACCAGTGATTCGACGGCTAGCGGGAGTAGCAATGAGCAGTTCTTC.